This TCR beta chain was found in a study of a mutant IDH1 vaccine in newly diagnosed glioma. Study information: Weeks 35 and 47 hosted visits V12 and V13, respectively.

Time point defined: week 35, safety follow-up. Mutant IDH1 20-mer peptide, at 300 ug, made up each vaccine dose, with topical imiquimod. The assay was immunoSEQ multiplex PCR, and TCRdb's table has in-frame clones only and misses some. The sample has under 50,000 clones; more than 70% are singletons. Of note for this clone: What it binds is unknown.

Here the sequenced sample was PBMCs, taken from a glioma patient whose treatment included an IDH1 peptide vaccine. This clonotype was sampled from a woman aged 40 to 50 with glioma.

Here the CDR3 reads CASSQVSGTSGRGLYNEQFF. In DNA, the CDR3 is TGCGCCAGCAGCCAAGTTTCCGGGACTAGCGGAAGGGGGCTCTACAATGAGCAGTTCTTC. This chain joins TRBV4-1 and TRBJ2-1; 11 bases fit TRBD2. Losses at the gene ends were 1 base for V and 3 bases for J; bases not matched to a gene: 14. CDR1 is MGHRA and CDR2 is YSYEKL in the germline V gene. The CDR3 loop spans 20 amino acids.